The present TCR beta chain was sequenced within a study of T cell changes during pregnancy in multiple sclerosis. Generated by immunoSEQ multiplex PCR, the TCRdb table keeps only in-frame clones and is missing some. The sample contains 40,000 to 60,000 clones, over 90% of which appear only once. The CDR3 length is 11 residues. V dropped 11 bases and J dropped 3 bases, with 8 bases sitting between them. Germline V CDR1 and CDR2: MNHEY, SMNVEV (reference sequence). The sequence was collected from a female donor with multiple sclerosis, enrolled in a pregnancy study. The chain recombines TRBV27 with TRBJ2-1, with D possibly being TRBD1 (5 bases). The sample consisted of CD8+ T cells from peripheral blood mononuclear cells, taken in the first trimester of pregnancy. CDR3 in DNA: TGTGCCGCGACAGACTACAATGAGCAGTTCTTC. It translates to CAATDYNEQFF.